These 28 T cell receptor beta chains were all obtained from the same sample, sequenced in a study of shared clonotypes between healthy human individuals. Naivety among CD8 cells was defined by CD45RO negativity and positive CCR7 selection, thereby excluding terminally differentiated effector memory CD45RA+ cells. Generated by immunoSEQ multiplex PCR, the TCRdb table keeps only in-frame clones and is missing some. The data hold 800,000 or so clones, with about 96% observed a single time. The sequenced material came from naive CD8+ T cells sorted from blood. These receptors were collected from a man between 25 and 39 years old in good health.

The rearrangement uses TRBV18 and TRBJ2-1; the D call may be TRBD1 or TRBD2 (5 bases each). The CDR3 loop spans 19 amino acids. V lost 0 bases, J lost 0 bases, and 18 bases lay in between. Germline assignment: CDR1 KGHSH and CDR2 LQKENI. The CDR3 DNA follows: TGTGCCAGCTCACCACCAGCCGGGGCTAGAAACGGCTCCTACAATGAGCAGTTCTTC. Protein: CASSPPAGARNGSYNEQFF.

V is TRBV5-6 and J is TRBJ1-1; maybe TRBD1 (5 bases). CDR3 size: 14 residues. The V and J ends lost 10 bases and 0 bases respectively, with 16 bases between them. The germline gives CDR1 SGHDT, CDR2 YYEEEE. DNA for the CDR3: TGTGCCTGGACATGGGGCGGCATGAACACTGAAGCTTTCTTT. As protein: CAWTWGGMNTEAFF.

This chain's CDR3 is CASSESRGGRAYNEQFF. The CDR3 nucleotides are TGCGCCAGCAGTGAGTCGCGAGGCGGGAGGGCATACAATGAGCAGTTCTTC. J is TRBJ2-1 and V is TRBV10-2; 9 bases are shared with TRBD2. The J segment lost 4 bases and the V segment lost 0 bases, leaving 7 bases of the junction unmatched. This CDR3 has 17 residues. CDR1 is WSHSY, CDR2 SAAADI, per germline.

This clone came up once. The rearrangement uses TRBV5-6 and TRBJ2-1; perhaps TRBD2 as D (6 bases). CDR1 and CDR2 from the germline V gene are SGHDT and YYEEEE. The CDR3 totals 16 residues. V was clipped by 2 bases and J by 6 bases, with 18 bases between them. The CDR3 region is CASSFTLAGFFNEQFF. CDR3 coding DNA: TGTGCCAGCAGCTTTACACTAGCCGGATTTTTCAATGAGCAGTTCTTC.

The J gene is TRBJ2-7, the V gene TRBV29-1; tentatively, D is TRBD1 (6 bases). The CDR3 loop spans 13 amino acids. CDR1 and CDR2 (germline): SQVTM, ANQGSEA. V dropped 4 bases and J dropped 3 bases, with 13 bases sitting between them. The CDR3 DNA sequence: TGCAGCGTTGGTCCAGGGGCGGGCTACGAGCAGTACTTC. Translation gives CSVGPGAGYEQYF.

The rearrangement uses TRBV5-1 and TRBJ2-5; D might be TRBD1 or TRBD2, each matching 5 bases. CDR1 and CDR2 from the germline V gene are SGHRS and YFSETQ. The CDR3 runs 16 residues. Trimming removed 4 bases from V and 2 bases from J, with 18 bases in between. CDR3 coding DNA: TGCGCCAGCAGCCCTGGTTGGGGACGAATTCAAGAGACCCAGTACTTC. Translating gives CASSPGWGRIQETQYF.

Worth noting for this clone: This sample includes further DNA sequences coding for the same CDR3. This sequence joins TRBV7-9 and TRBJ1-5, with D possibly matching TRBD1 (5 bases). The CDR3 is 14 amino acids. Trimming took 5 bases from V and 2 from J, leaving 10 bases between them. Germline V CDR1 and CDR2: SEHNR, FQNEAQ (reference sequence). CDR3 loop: CASSLGGGNQPQHF. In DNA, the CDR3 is TGTGCCAGCAGCCTCGGAGGGGGCAATCAGCCCCAGCATTTT.

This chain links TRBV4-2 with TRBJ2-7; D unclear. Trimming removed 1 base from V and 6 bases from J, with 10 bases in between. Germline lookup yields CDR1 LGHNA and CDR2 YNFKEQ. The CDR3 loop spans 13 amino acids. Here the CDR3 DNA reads TGTGCCAGCAGCCAAGTACCATCTGCCGAGCAGTACTTC. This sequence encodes CASSQVPSAEQYF.

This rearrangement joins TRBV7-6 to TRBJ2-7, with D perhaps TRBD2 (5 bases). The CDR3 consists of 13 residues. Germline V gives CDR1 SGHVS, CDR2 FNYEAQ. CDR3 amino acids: CAIEEDGSYEQYF. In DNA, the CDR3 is TGTGCGATAGAGGAGGACGGATCCTACGAGCAGTACTTC.

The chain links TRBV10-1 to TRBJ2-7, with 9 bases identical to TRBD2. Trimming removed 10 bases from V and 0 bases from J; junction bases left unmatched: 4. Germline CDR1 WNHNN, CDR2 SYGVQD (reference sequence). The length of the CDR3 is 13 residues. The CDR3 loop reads CATSSGASYEQYF. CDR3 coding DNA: TGCGCCACCTCTAGCGGGGCCTCCTACGAGCAGTACTTC.

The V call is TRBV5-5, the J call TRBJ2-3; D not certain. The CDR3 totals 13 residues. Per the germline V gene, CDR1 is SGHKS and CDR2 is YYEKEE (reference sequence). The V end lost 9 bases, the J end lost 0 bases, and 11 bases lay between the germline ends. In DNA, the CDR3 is TGTGCCACTGCCGTGCCTAGCACAGATACGCAGTATTTT. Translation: CATAVPSTDTQYF.

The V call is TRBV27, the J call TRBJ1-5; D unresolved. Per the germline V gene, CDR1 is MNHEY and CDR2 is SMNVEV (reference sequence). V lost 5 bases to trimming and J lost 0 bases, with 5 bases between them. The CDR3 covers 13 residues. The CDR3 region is CASSQISNQPQHF. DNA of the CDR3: TGTGCCAGCAGTCAGATTAGCAATCAGCCCCAGCATTTT.

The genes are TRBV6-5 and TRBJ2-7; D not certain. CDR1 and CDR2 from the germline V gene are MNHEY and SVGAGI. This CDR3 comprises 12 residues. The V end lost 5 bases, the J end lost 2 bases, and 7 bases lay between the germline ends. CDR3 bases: TGTGCCAGCAGTAGGGTCCCCTACGAGCAGTACTTC. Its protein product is CASSRVPYEQYF.

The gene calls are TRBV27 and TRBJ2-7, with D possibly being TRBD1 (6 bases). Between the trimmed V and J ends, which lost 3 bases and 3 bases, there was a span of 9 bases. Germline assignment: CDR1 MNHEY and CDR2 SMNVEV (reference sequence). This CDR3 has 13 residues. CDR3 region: CASSFLQGYEQYF. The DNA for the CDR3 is TGTGCCAGCAGTTTTTTACAGGGCTACGAGCAGTACTTC.

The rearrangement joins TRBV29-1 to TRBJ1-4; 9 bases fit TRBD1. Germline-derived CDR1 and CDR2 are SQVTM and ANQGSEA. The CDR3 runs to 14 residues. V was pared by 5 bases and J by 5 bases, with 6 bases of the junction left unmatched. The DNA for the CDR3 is TGCAGCGTTACCCCACAGGGGGCAAATGAAAAACTGTTTTTT. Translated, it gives CSVTPQGANEKLFF.

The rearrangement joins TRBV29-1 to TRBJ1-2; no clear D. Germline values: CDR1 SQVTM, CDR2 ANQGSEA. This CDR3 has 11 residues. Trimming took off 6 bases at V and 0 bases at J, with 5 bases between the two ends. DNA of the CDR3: TGCAGCGTAATAGCTAACTATGGCTACACCTTC. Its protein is CSVIANYGYTF.

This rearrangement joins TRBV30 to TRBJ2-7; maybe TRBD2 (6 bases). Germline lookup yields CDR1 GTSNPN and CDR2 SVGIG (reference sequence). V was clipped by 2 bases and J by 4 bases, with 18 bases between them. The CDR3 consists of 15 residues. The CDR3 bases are TGTGCCTGGAGTTGGGGGGTCGGAAACCTATACGAGCAGTACTTC. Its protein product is CAWSWGVGNLYEQYF.

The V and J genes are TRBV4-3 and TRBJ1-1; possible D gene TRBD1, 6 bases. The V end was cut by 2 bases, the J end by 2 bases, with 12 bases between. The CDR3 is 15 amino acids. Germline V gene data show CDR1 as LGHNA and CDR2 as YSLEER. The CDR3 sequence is CASSQFRTVNTEAFF. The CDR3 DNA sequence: TGCGCCAGCAGCCAATTTCGGACAGTTAACACTGAAGCTTTCTTT.

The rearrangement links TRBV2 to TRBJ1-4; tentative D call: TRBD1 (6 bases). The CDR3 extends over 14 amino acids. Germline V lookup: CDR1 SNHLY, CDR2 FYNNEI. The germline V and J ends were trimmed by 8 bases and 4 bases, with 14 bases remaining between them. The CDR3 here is CASRHGQINEKLFF. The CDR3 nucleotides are TGTGCCAGCCGCCATGGACAGATTAATGAAAAACTGTTTTTT.

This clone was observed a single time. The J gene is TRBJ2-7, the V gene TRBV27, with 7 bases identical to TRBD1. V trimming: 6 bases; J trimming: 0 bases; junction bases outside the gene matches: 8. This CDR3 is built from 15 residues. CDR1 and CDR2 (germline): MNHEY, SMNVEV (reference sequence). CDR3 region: CASSSLTGPSYEQYF. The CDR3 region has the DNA TGTGCCAGCAGCTCTTTGACAGGGCCCTCCTACGAGCAGTACTTC.

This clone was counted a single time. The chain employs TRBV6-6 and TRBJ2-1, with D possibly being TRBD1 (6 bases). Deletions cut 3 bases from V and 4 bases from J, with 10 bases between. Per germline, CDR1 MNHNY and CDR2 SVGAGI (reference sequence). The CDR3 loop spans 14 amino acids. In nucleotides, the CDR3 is TGTGCCAGCAGTTATCGAACAGGGTACAATGAGCAGTTCTTC. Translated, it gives CASSYRTGYNEQFF.

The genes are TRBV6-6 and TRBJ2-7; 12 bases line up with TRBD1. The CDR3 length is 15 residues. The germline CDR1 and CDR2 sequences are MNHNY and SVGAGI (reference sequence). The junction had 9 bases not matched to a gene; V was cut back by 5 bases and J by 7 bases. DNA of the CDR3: TGTGCCAGCAGTGTCCGGGGACAGGGGGCCGGGGAGCAGTACTTC. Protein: CASSVRGQGAGEQYF.

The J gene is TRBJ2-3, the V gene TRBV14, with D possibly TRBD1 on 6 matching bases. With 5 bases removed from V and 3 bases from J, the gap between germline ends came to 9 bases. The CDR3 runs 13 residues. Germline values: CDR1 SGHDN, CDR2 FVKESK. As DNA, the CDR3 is TGTGCCAGCAGCTCAGGGGTGACAGATACGCAGTATTTT. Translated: CASSSGVTDTQYF.

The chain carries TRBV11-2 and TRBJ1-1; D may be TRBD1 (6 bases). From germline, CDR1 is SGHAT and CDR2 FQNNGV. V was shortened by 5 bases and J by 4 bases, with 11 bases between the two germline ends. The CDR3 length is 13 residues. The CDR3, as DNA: TGTGCCAGCAGCCCAGGGGTGTCCACTGAAGCTTTCTTT. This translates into CASSPGVSTEAFF. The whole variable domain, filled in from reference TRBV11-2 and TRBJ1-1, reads EAGVAQSPRYKIIEKRQSVAFWCNPISGHATLYWYQQILGQGPKLLIQFQNNGVVDDSQLPKDRFSAERLKGVDSTLKIQPAKLEDSAVYLCASSPGVSTEAFFGQGTRLTVV.

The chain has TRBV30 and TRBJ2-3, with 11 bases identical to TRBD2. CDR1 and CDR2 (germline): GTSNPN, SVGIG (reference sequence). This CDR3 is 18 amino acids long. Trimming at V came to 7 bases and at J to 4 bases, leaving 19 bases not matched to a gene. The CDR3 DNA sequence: TGTGCCTTAGTGTCTAGCGGGAGGATTAGTACGCGAGCAGATACGCAGTATTTT. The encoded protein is CALVSSGRISTRADTQYF.

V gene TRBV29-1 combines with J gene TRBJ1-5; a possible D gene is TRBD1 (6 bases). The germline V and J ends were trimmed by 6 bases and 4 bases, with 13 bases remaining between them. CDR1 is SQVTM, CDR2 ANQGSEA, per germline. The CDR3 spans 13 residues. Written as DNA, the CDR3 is TGCAGCGTATTGGACAGCAGTAATCAGCCCCAGCATTTT. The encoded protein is CSVLDSSNQPQHF.

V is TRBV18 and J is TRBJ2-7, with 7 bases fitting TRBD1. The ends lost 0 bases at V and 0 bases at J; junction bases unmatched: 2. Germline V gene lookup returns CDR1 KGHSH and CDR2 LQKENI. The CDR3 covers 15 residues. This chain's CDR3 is CASSPPQGISYEQYF. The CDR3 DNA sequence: TGTGCCAGCTCACCACCACAGGGGATCTCCTACGAGCAGTACTTC.

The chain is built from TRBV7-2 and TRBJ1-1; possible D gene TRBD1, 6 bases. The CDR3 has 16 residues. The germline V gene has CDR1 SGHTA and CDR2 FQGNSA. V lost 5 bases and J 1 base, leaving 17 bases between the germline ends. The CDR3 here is CASSPRQDKSNTEAFF. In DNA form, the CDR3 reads TGTGCCAGCAGCCCTAGACAGGATAAGTCGAACACTGAAGCTTTCTTT.